This record concerns one T cell receptor beta chain sequence. Authors' processing steps: By means of reference gene primer amplification, nucleated cell counts were estimated. TCRdb's table, derived via immunoSEQ multiplex PCR, lists solely in-frame clones and lacks some. That table furnishes V, J and clone size, whereas the DNA furnished D and trimming. The data show tens of thousands of clones, with 80% to 95% seen just once and roughly 14% held by the top ten. The source of the sample is a study of blood T cell repertoires in COVID-19. Study details: Spain, Italy and the United States supplied samples that represented acute and convalescent COVID-19. From T cells, B-cell-depleted T cells, or PBMCs came the material, which was cDNA or gDNA.

This CDR3 has 12 residues. Trimming removed 7 bases at V and 7 bases at J, with 10 bases between. Germline lookup yields CDR1 MNHEY and CDR2 SVGAGI. The chain links TRBV6-5 to TRBJ2-2; D not resolved. The material sequenced was peripheral blood. This sequence was found in a human donor with active COVID-19. The donor label of this sample is uncertain. CDR3 DNA: TGTGCCAGCACCGGCGGCAACGGGGAGCTGTTTTTT. Protein sequence: CASTGGNGELFF.